This section outlines one T cell receptor (beta chain) sequence together with its context. Its antigen is unknown. Into CD45RA+ naive and CD45RA-negative memory subsets, the CD4+ cells were split. The sample originates from a study of shared clonotypes between healthy human individuals. Study-wide findings and caveats: Blood was the sole source, and tissue repertoires probably differ. With several donors compared, about 5.2% of naive CD4 clonotypes were shared. Non-shared clonotypes had lower generation probabilities than clonotypes shared by all four sorted-subset donors.

Looked up from germline, CDR1 is SGHAT and CDR2 is FQNNGV. V lost 7 bases to trimming and J lost 2 bases, with 15 bases between them. The CDR3 has 15 amino acids. Only in-frame clones appear in the TCRdb table, and some are missing; sequencing was by immunoSEQ multiplex PCR. The data hold 2.3 million or so clones, with approximately 95% observed a single time. The sample consisted of naive CD4+ T cells from PBMCs. Described subset: CD45RA+ positively selected. The chain employs TRBV11-2 and TRBJ2-1; unclear D gene. This TCR derives from a man between 18 and 35 years old in good health. Some clones in this sample may be carry-over from other donors' samples. The CDR3 nucleotides are TGTGCCAGCACATTGACGGGTGGCACCTACAATGAGCAGTTCTTC. This gives the protein CASTLTGGTYNEQFF.